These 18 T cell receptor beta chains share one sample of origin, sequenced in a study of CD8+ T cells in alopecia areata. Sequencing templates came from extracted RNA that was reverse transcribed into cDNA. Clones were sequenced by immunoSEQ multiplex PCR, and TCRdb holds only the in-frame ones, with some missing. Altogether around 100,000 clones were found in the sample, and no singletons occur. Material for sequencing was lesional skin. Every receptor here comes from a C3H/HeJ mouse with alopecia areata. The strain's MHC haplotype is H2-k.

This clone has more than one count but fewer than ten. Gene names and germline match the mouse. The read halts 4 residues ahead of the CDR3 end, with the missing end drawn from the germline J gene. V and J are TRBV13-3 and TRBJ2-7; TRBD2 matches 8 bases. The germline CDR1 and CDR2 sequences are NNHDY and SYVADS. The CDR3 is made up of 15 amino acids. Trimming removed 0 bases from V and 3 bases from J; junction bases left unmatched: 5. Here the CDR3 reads CASSDAGGQIYEQYF. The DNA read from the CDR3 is TGTGCCAGCAGTGATGCTGGGGGGCAAATCTAT.

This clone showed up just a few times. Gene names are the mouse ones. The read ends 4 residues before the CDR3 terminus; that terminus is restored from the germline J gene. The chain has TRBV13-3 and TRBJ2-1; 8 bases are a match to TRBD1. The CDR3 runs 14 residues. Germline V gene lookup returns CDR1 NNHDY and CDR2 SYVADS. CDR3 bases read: TGTGCCAGCAGATCCAGGGGGCGCAGGGCT. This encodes CASRSRGRRA. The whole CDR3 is CASRSRGRRAEQFF.

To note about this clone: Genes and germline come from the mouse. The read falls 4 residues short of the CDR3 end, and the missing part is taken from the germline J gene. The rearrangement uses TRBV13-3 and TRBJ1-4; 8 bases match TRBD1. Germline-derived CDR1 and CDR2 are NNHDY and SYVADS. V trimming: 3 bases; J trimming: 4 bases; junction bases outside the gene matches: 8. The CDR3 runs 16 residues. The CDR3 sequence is CASSVLRDRINERLFF. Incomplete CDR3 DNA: TGTGCCAGCAGTGTACTCCGGGACAGGATCAACGAA.

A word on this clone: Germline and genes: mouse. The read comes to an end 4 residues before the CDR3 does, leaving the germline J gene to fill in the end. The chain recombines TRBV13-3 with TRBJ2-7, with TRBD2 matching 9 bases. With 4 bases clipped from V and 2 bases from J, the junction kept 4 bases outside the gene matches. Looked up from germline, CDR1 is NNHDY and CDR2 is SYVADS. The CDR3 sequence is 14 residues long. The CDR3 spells CASSRTGVTYEQYF. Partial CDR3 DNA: TGTGCCAGCAGTCGGACTGGGGTTACCTAT.

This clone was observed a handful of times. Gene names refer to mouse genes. The CDR3 sequence: CASSADWGLAEQFF. The sequenced part of the CDR3 DNA is TGTGCCAGCAGTGCGGACTGGGGGCTTGCT. The rearrangement uses TRBV19 and TRBJ2-1, with 10 bases that match TRBD2. Read coverage stops 4 residues before the CDR3 terminus; the germline J gene supplies the remainder. CDR1 is FNHDT and CDR2 is SITEND in the germline V gene (reference sequence). Germline trimming cut 4 bases from V and 6 bases from J; bases unmatched to any gene: 4. The CDR3 has 14 amino acids. The full variable domain, in which reference TRBV19 and TRBJ2-1 provide the parts outside the CDR3, is GGIITQTPKFLIGQEGQKLTLKCQQNFNHDTMYWYRQDSGKGLRLIYYSITENDLQKGDLSEGYDASREKKSSFSLTVTSAQKNEMAVFLCASSADWGLAEQFFGPGTRLTVL.

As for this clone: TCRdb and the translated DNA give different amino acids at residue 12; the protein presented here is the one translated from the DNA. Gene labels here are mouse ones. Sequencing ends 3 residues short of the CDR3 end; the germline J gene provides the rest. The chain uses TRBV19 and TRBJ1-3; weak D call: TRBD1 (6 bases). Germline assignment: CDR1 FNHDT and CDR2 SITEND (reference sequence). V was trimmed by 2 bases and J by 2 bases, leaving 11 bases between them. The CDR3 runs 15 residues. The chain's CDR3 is CASSIQGFAGNTLYF. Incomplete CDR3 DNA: TGTGCCAGCAGTATCCAGGGGTTTGCTGGAAATACG.

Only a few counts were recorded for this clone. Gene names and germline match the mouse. The CDR3 loop is CASSPRTGGTETLYF. The DNA read from the CDR3 is TGTGCCAGCAGCCCTCGGACAGGGGGCACAGAA. V usage is TRBV13-3 and J usage is TRBJ2-3, with 11 bases that match TRBD1. The CDR3 end falls 4 residues outside the read, so it is completed with the germline J gene. V shed 5 bases, J shed 4 bases, and the junction held 6 bases outside the gene matches. Germline CDR1 is NNHDY and CDR2 is SYVADS. The CDR3 is 15 residues long.

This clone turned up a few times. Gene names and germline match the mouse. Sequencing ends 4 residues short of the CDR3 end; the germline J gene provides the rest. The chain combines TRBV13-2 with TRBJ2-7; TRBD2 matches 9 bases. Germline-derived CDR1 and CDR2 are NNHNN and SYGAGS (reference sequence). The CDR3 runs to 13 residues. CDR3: CASGGGTGYEQYF. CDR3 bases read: TGTGCCAGCGGTGGGGGGACTGGGTAT.

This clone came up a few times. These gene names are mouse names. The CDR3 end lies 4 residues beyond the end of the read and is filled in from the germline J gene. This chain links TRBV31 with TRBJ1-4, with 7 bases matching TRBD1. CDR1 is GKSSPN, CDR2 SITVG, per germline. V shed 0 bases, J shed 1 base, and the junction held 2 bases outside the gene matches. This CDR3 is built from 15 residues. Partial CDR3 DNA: TGTGCCTGGAGTCTAGGGGACAGTTCCAACGAA. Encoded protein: CAWSLGDSSNE. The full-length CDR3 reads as CAWSLGDSSNERLFF.

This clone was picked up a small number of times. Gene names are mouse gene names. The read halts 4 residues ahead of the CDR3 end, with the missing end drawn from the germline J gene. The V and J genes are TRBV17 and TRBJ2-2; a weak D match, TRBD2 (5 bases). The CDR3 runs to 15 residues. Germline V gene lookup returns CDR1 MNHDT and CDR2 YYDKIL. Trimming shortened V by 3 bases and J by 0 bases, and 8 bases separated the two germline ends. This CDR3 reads CASSSRLTNTGQLYF. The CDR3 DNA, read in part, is TGTGCTAGCAGTAGCCGACTGACAAACACCGGG.

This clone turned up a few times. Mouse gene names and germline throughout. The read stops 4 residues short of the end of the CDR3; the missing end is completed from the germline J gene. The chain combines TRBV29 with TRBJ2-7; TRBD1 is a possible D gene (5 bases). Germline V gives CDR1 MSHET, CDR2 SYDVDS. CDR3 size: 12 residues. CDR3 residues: CASSLRQYEQYF. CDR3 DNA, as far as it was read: TGTGCTAGCAGTTTACGACAGTAT.

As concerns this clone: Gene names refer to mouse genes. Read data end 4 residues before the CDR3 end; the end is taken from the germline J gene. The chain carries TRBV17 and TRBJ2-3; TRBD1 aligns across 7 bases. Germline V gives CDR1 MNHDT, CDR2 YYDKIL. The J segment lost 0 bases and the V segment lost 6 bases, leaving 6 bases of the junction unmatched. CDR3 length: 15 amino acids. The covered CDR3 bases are TGTGCTAGCAGCCTCGGGACAGCTAGTGCAGAA. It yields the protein CASSLGTASAE. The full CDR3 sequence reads CASSLGTASAETLYF. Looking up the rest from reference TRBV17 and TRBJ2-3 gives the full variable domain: DTTVKQNPRYKLARVGKPVNLICSQTMNHDTMYWYQKKPNQAPKLLLFYYDKILNREADTFEKFQSSRPNNSFCSLYIGSAGLEYSAMYLCASSLGTASAETLYFGSGTRLTVL.

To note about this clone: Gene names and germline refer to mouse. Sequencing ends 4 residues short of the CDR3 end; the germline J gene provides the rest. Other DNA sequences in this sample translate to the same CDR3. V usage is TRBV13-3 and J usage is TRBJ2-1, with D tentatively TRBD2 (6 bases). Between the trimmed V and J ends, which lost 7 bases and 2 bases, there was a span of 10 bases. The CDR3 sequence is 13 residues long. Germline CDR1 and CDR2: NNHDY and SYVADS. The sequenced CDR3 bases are TGTGCCAGCCTCCGGGGGGACTATGCT. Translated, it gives CASLRGDYA. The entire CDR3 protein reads CASLRGDYAEQFF.

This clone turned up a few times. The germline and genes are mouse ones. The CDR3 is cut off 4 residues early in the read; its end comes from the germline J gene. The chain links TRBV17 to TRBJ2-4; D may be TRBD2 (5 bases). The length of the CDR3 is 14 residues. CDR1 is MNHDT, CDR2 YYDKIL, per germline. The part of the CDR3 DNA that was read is TGTGCTAGCAGTAGAGATCCCTGGGAAAAC. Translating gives CASSRDPWEN. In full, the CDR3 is CASSRDPWENTLYF. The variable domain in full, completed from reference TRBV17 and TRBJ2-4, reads DTTVKQNPRYKLARVGKPVNLICSQTMNHDTMYWYQKKPNQAPKLLLFYYDKILNREADTFEKFQSSRPNNSFCSLYIGSAGLEYSAMYLCASSRDPWENTLYFGAGTRLSVL.

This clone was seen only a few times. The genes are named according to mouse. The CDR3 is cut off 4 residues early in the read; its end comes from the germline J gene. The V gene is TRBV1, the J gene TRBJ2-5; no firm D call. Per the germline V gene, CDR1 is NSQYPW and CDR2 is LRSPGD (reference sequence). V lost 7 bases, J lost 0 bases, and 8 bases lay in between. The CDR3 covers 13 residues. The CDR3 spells CTCKTFNQDTQYF. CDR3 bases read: TGCACCTGCAAGACATTTAACCAAGAC. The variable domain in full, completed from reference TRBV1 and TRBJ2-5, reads VTLLEQNPRWRLVPRGQAVNLRCILKNSQYPWMSWYQQDLQKQLQWLFTLRSPGDKEVKSLPGADYLATRVTDTELRLQVANMSQGRTLYCTCKTFNQDTQYFGPGTRLLVL.

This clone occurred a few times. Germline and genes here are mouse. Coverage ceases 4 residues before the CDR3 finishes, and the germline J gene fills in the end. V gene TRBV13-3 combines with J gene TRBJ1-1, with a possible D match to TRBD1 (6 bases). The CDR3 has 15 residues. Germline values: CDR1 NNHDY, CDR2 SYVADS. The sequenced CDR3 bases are TGTGCCAGCAGTGGAGGGACTGGGGGGGCGGGA. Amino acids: CASSGGTGGAG. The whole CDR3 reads CASSGGTGGAGEVFF.

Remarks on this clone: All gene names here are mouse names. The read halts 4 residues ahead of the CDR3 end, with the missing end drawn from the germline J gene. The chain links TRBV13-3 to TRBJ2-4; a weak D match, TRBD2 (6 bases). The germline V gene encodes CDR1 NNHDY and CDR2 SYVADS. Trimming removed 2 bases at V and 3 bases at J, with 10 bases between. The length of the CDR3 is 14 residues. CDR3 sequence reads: CASSEYWEQNTLYF. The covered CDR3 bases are TGTGCCAGCAGTGAATACTGGGAACAAAAC.

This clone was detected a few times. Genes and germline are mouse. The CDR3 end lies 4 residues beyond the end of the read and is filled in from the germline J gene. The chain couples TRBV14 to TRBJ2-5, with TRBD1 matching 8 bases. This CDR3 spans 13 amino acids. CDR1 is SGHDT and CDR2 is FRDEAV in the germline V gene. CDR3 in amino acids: CASSPRGRDTQYF. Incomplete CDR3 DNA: TGTGCCAGCAGTCCCAGGGGGCGAGAC. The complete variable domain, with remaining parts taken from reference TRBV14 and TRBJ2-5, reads EAGVTQSPRYAVLQEGQAVSFWCDPISGHDTLYWYQQPRDQGPQLLVYFRDEAVIDNSQLPSDRFSAVRPKGTNSTLKIQSAKQGDTATYLCASSPRGRDTQYFGPGTRLLVL.